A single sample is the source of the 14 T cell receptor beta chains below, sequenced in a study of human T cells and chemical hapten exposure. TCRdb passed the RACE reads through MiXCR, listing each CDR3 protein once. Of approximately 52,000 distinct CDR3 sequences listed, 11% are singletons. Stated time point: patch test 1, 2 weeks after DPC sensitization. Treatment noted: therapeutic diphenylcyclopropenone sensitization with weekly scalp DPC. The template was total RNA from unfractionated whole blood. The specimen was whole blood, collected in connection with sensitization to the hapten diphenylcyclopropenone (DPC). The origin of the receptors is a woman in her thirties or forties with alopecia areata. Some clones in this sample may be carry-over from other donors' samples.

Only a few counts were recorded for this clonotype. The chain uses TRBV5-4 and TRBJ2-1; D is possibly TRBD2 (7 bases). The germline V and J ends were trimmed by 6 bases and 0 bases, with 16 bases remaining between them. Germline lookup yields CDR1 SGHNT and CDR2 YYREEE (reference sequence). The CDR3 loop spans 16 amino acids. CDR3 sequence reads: CASNKGEGLSYNEQFF. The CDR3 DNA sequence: TGTGCCAGCAACAAGGGGGAGGGCCTCTCCTACAATGAGCAGTTCTTC.

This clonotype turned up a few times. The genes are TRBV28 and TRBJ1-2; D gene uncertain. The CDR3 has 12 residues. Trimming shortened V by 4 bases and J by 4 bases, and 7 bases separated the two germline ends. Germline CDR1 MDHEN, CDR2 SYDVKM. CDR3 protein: CASSSDTYGYTF. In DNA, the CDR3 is TGTGCCAGCAGTTCTGACACCTATGGCTACACCTTC.

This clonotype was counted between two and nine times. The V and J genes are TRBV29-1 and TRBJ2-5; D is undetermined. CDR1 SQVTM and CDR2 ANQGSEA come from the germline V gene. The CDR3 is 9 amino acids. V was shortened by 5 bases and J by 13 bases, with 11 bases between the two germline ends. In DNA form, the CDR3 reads TGCAGCGTTAGGACCGACCTGTACTTC. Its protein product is CSVRTDLYF.

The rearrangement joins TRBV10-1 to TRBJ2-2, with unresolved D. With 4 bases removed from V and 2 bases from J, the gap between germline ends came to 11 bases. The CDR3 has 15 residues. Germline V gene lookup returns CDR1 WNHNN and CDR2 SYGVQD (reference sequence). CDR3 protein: CASSAGPTNTGELFF. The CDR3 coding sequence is TGCGCCAGCAGTGCCGGGCCGACAAACACCGGGGAGCTGTTTTTT.

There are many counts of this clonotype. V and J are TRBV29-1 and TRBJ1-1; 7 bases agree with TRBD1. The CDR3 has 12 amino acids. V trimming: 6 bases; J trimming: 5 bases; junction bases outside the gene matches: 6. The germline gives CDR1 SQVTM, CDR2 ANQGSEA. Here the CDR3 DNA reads TGCAGCGTGACGACAGGGTCAACTGAAGCTTTCTTT. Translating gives CSVTTGSTEAFF.

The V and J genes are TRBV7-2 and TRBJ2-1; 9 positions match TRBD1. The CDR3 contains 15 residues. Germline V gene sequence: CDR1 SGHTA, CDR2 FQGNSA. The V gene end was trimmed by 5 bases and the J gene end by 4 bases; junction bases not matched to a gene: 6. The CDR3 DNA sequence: TGTGCCAGCAGCGCTATGACAGGGGGGTACAATGAGCAGTTCTTC. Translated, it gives CASSAMTGGYNEQFF. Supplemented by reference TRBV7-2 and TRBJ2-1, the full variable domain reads GAGVSQSPSNKVTEKGKDVELRCDPISGHTALYWYRQSLGQGLEFLIYFQGNSAPDKSGLPSDRFSAERTGGSVSTLTIQRTQQEDSAVYLCASSAMTGGYNEQFFGPGTRLTVL.

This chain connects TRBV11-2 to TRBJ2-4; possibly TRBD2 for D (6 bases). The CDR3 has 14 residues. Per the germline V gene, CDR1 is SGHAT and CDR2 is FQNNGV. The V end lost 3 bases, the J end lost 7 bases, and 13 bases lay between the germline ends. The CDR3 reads CASSLGGKRNIQYF. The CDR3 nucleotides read TGTGCCAGCAGCTTGGGGGGAAAGAGGAACATTCAGTACTTC.

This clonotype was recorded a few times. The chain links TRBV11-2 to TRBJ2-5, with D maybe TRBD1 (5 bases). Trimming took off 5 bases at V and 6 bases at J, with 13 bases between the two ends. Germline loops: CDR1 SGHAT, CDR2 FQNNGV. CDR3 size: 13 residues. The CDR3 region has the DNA TGTGCCAGCAGCCGCATCAGGGAAAAGACCCAGTACTTC. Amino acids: CASSRIREKTQYF.

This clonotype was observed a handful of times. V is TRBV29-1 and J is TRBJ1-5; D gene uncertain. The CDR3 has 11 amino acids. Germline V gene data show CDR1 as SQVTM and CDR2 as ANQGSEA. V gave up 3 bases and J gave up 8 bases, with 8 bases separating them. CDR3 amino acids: CSVDSGEPQHF. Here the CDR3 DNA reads TGCAGCGTTGATTCCGGGGAGCCCCAGCATTTT.

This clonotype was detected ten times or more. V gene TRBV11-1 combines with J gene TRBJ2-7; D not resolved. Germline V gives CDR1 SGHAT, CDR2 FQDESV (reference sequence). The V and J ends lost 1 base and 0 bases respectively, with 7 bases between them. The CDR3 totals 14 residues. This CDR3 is CASSLGLLSYEQYF. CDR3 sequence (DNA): TGTGCCAGCAGCTTAGGGTTACTCTCCTACGAGCAGTACTTC.

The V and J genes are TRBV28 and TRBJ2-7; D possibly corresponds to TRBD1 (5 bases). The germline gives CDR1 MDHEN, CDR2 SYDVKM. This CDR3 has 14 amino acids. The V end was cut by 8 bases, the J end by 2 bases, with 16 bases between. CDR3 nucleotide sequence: TGTGCCAGCGGCGACGCAACAGGAACCTACGAGCAGTACTTC. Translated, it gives CASGDATGTYEQYF.

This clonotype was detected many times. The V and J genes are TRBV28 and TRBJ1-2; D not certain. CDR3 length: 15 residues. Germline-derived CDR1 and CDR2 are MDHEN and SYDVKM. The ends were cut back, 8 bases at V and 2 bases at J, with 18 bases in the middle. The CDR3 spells CASHFVGRLNYGYTF. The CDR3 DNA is TGTGCCAGCCACTTCGTAGGCAGGCTGAACTATGGCTACACCTTC.

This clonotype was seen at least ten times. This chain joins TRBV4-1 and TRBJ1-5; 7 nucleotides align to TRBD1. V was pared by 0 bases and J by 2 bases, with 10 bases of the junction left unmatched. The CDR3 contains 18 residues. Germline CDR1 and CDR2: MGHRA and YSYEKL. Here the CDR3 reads CASSQDRSVQGGNQPQHF. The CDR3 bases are TGCGCCAGCAGCCAAGATCGGTCGGTGCAGGGGGGCAATCAGCCCCAGCATTTT.

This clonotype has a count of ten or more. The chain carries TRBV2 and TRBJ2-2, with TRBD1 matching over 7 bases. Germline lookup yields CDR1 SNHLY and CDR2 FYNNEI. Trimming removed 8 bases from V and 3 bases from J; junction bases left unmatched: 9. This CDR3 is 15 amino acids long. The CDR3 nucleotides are TGTGCCAGCGCCCGACAGGGAAGGGACACCGGGGAGCTGTTTTTT. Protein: CASARQGRDTGELFF.